The clone carrying this T cell receptor beta chain has only a few counts. Its matching antigen is unknown. The record originates from a study of cytotoxic CD8 clonotypes in ibrutinib-treated CLL. Broader study findings: Clonality measured at baseline exceeded age-matched healthy donors, tracking circulating CD8+ T-cell counts. Public clonotypes proved infrequent, and on treatment they shrank or remained steady.

Deep sequencing aimed at 1 in 200,000 to 1 in 1 million T cells' resolution. Measured with immunoSEQ multiplex PCR; TCRdb has only the in-frame clones, and not every one. Counted here are some 43,000 clones, 69% occurring once; the ten biggest clones make up 9.5% to 15%. The receptor was isolated from a human donor with chronic lymphocytic leukemia. Specimen: PBMCs, collected after 12 months of ibrutinib treatment.

The DNA of the CDR3 is TGTGCCATCAGGTACAGGGCGGGGAATGGCTACACCTTC. Amino acids: CAIRYRAGNGYTF. The gene calls are TRBV10-3 and TRBJ1-2, with D perhaps matching TRBD1 (6 bases). This CDR3 has 13 residues. The germline gives CDR1 ENHRY, CDR2 SYGVKD. V lost 6 bases and J 6 bases, leaving 14 bases between the germline ends.